These 9 T cell receptor beta chains were all obtained from the same sample, sequenced in a study of blood T cells in healthy people across ages. Together with a sample-barcoded 5' primer, a J-beta primer mix was included in a second PCR lasting about 7 to 12 cycles. TCRdb used MiXCR to reprocess the 5' RACE reads, holding one entry per CDR3 protein. The table records 700,000 or so distinct CDR3 sequences, roughly 20% of them present only once. Sequenced sample: blood. All receptors derive from a man in his 70s in good health.

This clonotype was counted between two and nine times. The chain recombines TRBV6-4 with TRBJ2-1; the match to TRBD2 covers 13 bases. The CDR3 covers 15 residues. In germline, CDR1 is MRHNA, CDR2 SNTAGT. The ends lost 1 base at V and 9 bases at J; junction bases unmatched: 3. CDR3 residues: CASSDWTSGSREQFF. CDR3 DNA: TGTGCCAGCAGTGACTGGACTAGCGGGAGTCGTGAGCAGTTCTTC.

The chain couples TRBV29-1 to TRBJ2-1, with D possibly being TRBD1 (6 bases). V lost 6 bases and J lost 8, with 11 bases in between. Germline CDR1 is SQVTM and CDR2 is ANQGSEA. The CDR3 is 11 amino acids. CDR3 in amino acids: CSVTGRDEQFF. The DNA for the CDR3 is TGCAGCGTAACAGGGAGAGATGAGCAGTTCTTC.

The V gene is TRBV15, the J gene TRBJ1-1; the D gene is possibly TRBD1 (5 bases). Trimming took 0 bases from V and 11 from J, leaving 16 bases between them. In germline, CDR1 is LNHNV, CDR2 YYDKDF (reference sequence). The CDR3 contains 14 residues. CDR3 loop: CATSRDQGFPEAFF. The CDR3 DNA follows: TGTGCCACCAGCAGAGACCAGGGCTTCCCCGAGGCTTTCTTT.

The chain links TRBV20-1 to TRBJ2-5; D is possibly TRBD2 (7 bases). The CDR3 sequence is 16 residues long. In germline, CDR1 is DFQATT, CDR2 SNEGSKA (reference sequence). Trimming took 2 bases from V and 3 from J, leaving 19 bases between them. In nucleotides, the CDR3 is TGCAGTGCTAGACCTTTTGGACTAGGGGGAAAAGAGACCCAGTACTTC. Translation: CSARPFGLGGKETQYF.

This clonotype has a count of ten or more. V and J are TRBV29-1 and TRBJ1-2; no clear D. The CDR3 totals 11 residues. Germline-derived CDR1 and CDR2 are SQVTM and ANQGSEA. Trimming stripped 4 bases from V and 8 bases from J, with 11 bases between. The CDR3 DNA follows: TGCAGCGTTGCTCGGGGAGGCGGCTACACCTTC. Its protein product is CSVARGGGYTF.

J is TRBJ2-3 and V is TRBV20-1; a possible D gene is TRBD1 (6 bases). Looked up from germline, CDR1 is DFQATT and CDR2 is SNEGSKA (reference sequence). The germline V and J ends were trimmed by 0 bases and 7 bases, with 11 bases remaining between them. This CDR3 region has 13 residues. The CDR3 DNA is TGCAGTGCTAGAGATTTGACAGGCAATACGCAGTATTTT. It is translated as CSARDLTGNTQYF.

The rearrangement uses TRBV7-2 and TRBJ1-2; 8 bases map to TRBD1. Germline-derived CDR1 and CDR2 are SGHTA and FQGNSA. Germline trimming cut 6 bases from V and 5 bases from J; bases unmatched to any gene: 11. This CDR3 spans 15 amino acids. CDR3 amino acids: CASRFQSRTGYGYTF. CDR3 sequence (DNA): TGTGCCAGCAGGTTTCAATCGAGGACAGGGTATGGCTACACCTTC.

This clonotype was seen a few times. This chain joins TRBV5-6 and TRBJ1-5, with 7 bases fitting TRBD1. The CDR3 runs 15 residues. Looked up from germline, CDR1 is SGHDT and CDR2 is YYEEEE. The junction had 10 bases not matched to a gene; V was cut back by 4 bases and J by 6 bases. This CDR3 reads CASSRRSDRSQPQHF. The CDR3 DNA sequence: TGTGCCAGCAGCCGAAGGTCGGACAGGAGTCAGCCCCAGCATTTT.

The table lists this clonotype with a count of one. The rearrangement links TRBV10-3 to TRBJ2-3; 11 bases are a match to TRBD2. The junction had 5 bases not matched to a gene; V was cut back by 5 bases and J by 4 bases. The CDR3 is 15 residues long. Looked up from germline, CDR1 is ENHRY and CDR2 is SYGVKD. CDR3 nucleotide sequence: TGTGCCATCAGTACGACTAGCGGGGACTCAGATACGCAGTATTTT. It translates to CAISTTSGDSDTQYF.